This T cell receptor beta chain was documented in a study of metastatic and nonmetastatic thyroid tumors (dated by TCRdb to the early 2020s). A note on the overall study: For patients with malignant and with benign thyroid disease, the researchers compared repertoires between peripheral blood samples and tumor or nodule tissue samples.

Receptors were amplified or captured by PCR. Sequenced using an Illumina HiSeq 4000. High-throughput sequencing was used to profile the CDR3 region of the TCR beta-chain in every patient. The authors' pipeline ran thus. The researchers built a classifier to tell apart papillary thyroid cancer patients with distant metastasis, based on CDR3 differences among clinicopathological groups. The Shannon index was used to assess repertoire diversity, and the Morisita-Horn index was used to assess tumor-blood repertoire similarity. TCRdb trimmed public reads at Q25 via fastp, called clones via MiXCR and kept in-frame beta chains. TCRdb, not the authors, supplied the V and J calls. This sample comprises 3,300 or so clones, less than 45% of them detected only once. Approximately 30% of the sample belongs to the ten largest clones. The junction carries 10 bases between V and J, which are trimmed by 2 bases and 4 bases respectively. CDR1 SGHDT and CDR2 YYEEEE were looked up in the germline V gene. The CDR3 spans 14 residues, from the cysteine through the phenylalanine. This entry keeps only the CDR3 DNA: 42 bases, framed from base 1.

In regard to this clone: Its antigen is currently not known. Base qualities are not recorded, but no much larger clone differs from it by a single base.

No patient had received any treatment before thyroid surgery. The study retrospectively analysed patient clinical samples collected from about 2012 to 2018 using T-cell receptor beta sequencing. Paper-wide results and their limitations: TCR beta diversity was reported as significantly higher in malignant tumors than in benign nodules, in both blood and tumor samples.

Sequencing was performed on adjacent normal tissue. The TCR sequence derives from a male donor with papillary thyroid cancer or a benign thyroid nodule (not recorded which). Some clones in this sample may be carry-over from other donors' samples. The chain couples TRBV5-6 to TRBJ2-1, with no reliable assignment of the D segment. The DNA sequence reads TGTGCCAGCAGCTTTAGTTGGGGATACAATGAGCAGTTCTTC. This yields the protein CASSFSWGYNEQFF.